The T cell receptor beta chain under discussion was sequenced for a study of T cells after yellow fever vaccination. Whole-study context: In the case of low-cell-number fractions, SMART-Seq v4 Ultra Low Input was used for preparation.

Whole-study results and caveats: Boosting was followed by the reappearance of most primary-vaccination clones (approximately 97% CD4, 70% to 90% CD8). There was a possibility that FACS-sorted repertoires contained abundant clonotypes contaminating from the bulk population. It was a weaker secondary response, yet one that peaked faster, at day 5 versus 15.

TCRdb fed the 5' RACE reads into MiXCR, producing one record per CDR3 protein. The sample yields roughly 68,000 distinct CDR3 sequences, approximately 7% seen once. This clonotype has ten or more counts. The antigen is undetermined. The CDR3 spans 16 residues. Germline lookup yields CDR1 SQVTM and CDR2 ANQGSEA. V lost 6 bases to trimming and J lost 8 bases; unmatched junction nucleotides: 18. V and J are TRBV29-1 and TRBJ2-1; 8 bases match TRBD1. This sequence was found in a man aged 18 to 35 who received the YFV17D yellow fever vaccine. The sample here was CD8+ T cells sorted from PBMCs, taken 45 days after the first yellow fever vaccination. The CDR3, as DNA: TGCAGCGTAACCAGGACAGGGCTCAACACGCAGGATGAGCAGTTCTTC. Amino acid sequence: CSVTRTGLNTQDEQFF.